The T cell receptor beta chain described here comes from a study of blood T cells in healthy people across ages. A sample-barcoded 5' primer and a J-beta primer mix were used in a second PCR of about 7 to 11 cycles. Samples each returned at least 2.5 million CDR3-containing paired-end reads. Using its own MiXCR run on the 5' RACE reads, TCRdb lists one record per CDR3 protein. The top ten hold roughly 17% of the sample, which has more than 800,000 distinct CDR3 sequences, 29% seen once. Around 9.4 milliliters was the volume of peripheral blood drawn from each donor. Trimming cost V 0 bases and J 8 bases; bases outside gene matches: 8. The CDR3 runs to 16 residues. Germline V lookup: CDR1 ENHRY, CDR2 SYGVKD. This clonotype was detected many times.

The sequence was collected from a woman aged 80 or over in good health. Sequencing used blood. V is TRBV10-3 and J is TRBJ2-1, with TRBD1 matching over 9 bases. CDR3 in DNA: TGTGCCATCAGTGAGTCGGTACAGGGGGCGCACCATGAGCAGTTCTTC. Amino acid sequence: CAISESVQGAHHEQFF.